This T cell receptor (beta chain) stems from a study of blood T cell repertoires in COVID-19. About the research overall: The samples span acute and convalescent COVID-19 from the United States, Italy and Spain. PBMCs, B-cell-depleted T cells, or T cells were the source of the cDNA or gDNA that made up the material.

Original analysis: Counts of nucleated cells, estimated from reference gene primer amplification, were obtained. Assay used: immunoSEQ multiplex PCR; TCRdb lists only in-frame clones, some missing. From that table come the V and J calls and clone size; the DNA was used to work out D and trimming. The repertoire holds hundreds of thousands of clones, with 80% to 90% as singletons. Source material: peripheral blood. The TCR comes from a woman aged 80 or over with acute or convalescent COVID-19.

The CDR3 region is CASSSKRRTPTPGELFF. Here the CDR3 DNA reads TGTGCCAGCAGCAGCAAACGTAGGACACCTACACCGGGGGAGCTGTTTTTT. This chain joins TRBV21-1 and TRBJ2-2; TRBD1, as called in the table, went unchecked against the DNA. TRBV21-1 is deemed a pseudogene. The CDR3 loop spans 17 amino acids.